The 7 T cell receptor beta chains below all came from one sample that was sequenced in a study of cytomegalovirus exposure and HLA in healthy donors. Measured with immunoSEQ multiplex PCR; TCRdb has only the in-frame clones, and not every one. The profile shows more than 130,000 clones, around 88% of them singletons. Sequencing was done on a sample of PBMCs. Receptors were obtained from a woman under 30 in good health and CMV-seropositive.

The chain has TRBV5-1 and TRBJ2-7; 16 nucleotides align to TRBD2. With 4 bases clipped from V and 7 bases from J, the junction kept 8 bases outside the gene matches. Germline CDR1 SGHRS, CDR2 YFSETQ. The CDR3 is 16 amino acids. The CDR3 region is CASSPGLAGGPWEQYF. DNA of the CDR3: TGCGCCAGCAGCCCGGGACTAGCGGGGGGGCCGTGGGAGCAGTACTTC.

The V gene is TRBV27, the J gene TRBJ1-3; D gene unclear. V was trimmed by 5 bases and J by 3 bases, leaving 8 bases between them. Germline CDR1 and CDR2: MNHEY and SMNVEV (reference sequence). This CDR3 is built from 13 residues. CDR3 loop: CASSSTVGNTIYF. CDR3 DNA: TGTGCCAGCAGTAGTACGGTTGGAAACACCATATATTTT.

This chain connects TRBV28 to TRBJ2-5; D possibly corresponds to TRBD2 (6 bases). The CDR3 loop spans 15 amino acids. Germline CDR1 MDHEN, CDR2 SYDVKM. Deletions cut 1 base from V and 4 bases from J, with 13 bases between. DNA for the CDR3: TGTGCCAGCAGTTTATTTGGTCACGGGGGAGAGACCCAGTACTTC. This codes for CASSLFGHGGETQYF.

CDR3 sequence (DNA): TGTGCCAGCAGCCCACGTAACAGGGTGAATCAGCCCCAGCATTTT. Its protein product is CASSPRNRVNQPQHF. The J gene is TRBJ1-5, the V gene TRBV4-2; tentatively, D is TRBD1 (6 bases). CDR1 LGHNA and CDR2 YNFKEQ come from the germline V gene. This CDR3 spans 15 amino acids. The V end was cut by 4 bases, the J end by 4 bases, with 14 bases between.

The chain employs TRBV28 and TRBJ1-2, with no clear D. CDR3 length: 14 amino acids. Per germline, CDR1 MDHEN and CDR2 SYDVKM. The V gene lost 5 bases and the J gene lost 4 bases, with 14 bases spanning the gap. The CDR3 DNA sequence: TGTGCCAGCAGTCTCGGACTCATTGTCTATGGCTACACCTTC. The encoded protein is CASSLGLIVYGYTF.

In its sample, this clone was seen once. The rearrangement joins TRBV27 to TRBJ2-3, with TRBD2 as a possible D gene (6 bases). From germline, CDR1 is MNHEY and CDR2 SMNVEV (reference sequence). This CDR3 region has 13 residues. Deletions cut 5 bases from V and 8 bases from J, with 14 bases between. The CDR3 loop reads CASSRPGLGTQYF. The CDR3 DNA reads TGTGCCAGCAGTCGTCCGGGACTGGGTACGCAGTATTTT.

This chain connects TRBV28 to TRBJ2-5; D is ambiguous. The CDR3 runs 13 residues. The V gene lost 5 bases and the J gene lost 5 bases, with 12 bases spanning the gap. The V gene's germline CDR1 is MDHEN and CDR2 SYDVKM. The CDR3 reads CASSPVERETQYF. CDR3 nucleotide sequence: TGTGCCAGCAGTCCGGTAGAACGGGAGACCCAGTACTTC.